This is a list of T cell receptor beta chains from one sample in a study of blood T cells in healthy people across ages. One entry per CDR3 protein results from TCRdb running MiXCR on the 5' RACE reads. The sample carries approximately 1,000,000 distinct CDR3 sequences, roughly two fifths recorded once. The sample was blood. These receptors originate from a young man in good health. Each CDR3 is given with its conserved first and last residue. Fields, in order: V gene, D gene, J gene, clone size, CDR3 protein, CDR3 DNA. D genes are given only for firm matches. Clone size appears in some rows only: once, few, many, or a class for an expanded clone.

V gene: TRBV5-1; D gene: .; J gene: TRBJ1-2; clone size: .; CDR3 protein: CASSLAHAKDGYTF; CDR3 DNA: TGCGCCAGCAGCTTGGCACACGCCAAGGATGGCTACACCTTC
V gene: TRBV7-2; D gene: .; J gene: TRBJ2-7; clone size: .; CDR3 protein: CASSLDGVSTYEQYF; CDR3 DNA: TGTGCCAGCAGCTTAGATGGGGTCTCAACCTACGAGCAGTACTTC
V gene: TRBV7-9; D gene: .; J gene: TRBJ1-1; clone size: .; CDR3 protein: CASSLGDTGNTEAFF; CDR3 DNA: TGTGCCAGCAGCTTAGGGGACACCGGGAACACTGAAGCTTTCTTT
V gene: TRBV5-1; D gene: .; J gene: TRBJ1-4; clone size: .; CDR3 protein: CASSFDSTTNEKLFF; CDR3 DNA: TGCGCCAGCAGCTTCGACAGCACAACTAATGAAAAACTGTTTTTT
V gene: TRBV7-2; D gene: TRBD2; J gene: TRBJ2-1; clone size: .; CDR3 protein: CASSATSGVYNEQFF; CDR3 DNA: TGTGCCAGCAGCGCCACAAGCGGGGTATACAATGAGCAGTTCTTC
V gene: TRBV2; D gene: .; J gene: TRBJ2-6; clone size: few; CDR3 protein: CASSDGGANVLTF; CDR3 DNA: TGTGCCAGCAGTGACGGAGGGGCCAACGTCCTGACTTTC
V gene: TRBV21-1; D gene: .; J gene: TRBJ1-5; clone size: .; CDR3 protein: CASSNYRIGPNQPQHF; CDR3 DNA: TGTGCCAGCAGCAATTACAGGATAGGCCCCAATCAGCCCCAGCATTTT
V gene: TRBV28; D gene: .; J gene: TRBJ1-1; clone size: .; CDR3 protein: CASRSSADEGETEAFF; CDR3 DNA: TGTGCCAGCAGATCGTCGGCAGACGAGGGAGAAACTGAAGCTTTCTTT
V gene: TRBV7-9; D gene: .; J gene: TRBJ2-1; clone size: few; CDR3 protein: CASSYPLDNEQFF; CDR3 DNA: TGTGCCAGCAGCTACCCCTTGGACAATGAGCAGTTCTTC
V gene: TRBV27; D gene: .; J gene: TRBJ1-1; clone size: .; CDR3 protein: CASSPIGTEAFF; CDR3 DNA: TGTGCCAGCAGTCCAATCGGCACTGAAGCTTTCTTT
V gene: TRBV28; D gene: TRBD1; J gene: TRBJ2-3; clone size: .; CDR3 protein: CATGTGNADTQYF; CDR3 DNA: TGTGCCACCGGGACAGGGAACGCAGATACGCAGTATTTT
V gene: TRBV7-2; D gene: TRBD1; J gene: TRBJ2-7; clone size: .; CDR3 protein: CASSASQGYEQYF; CDR3 DNA: TGTGCCAGCAGTGCCTCACAGGGGTACGAGCAGTACTTC
V gene: TRBV3-1; D gene: TRBD1; J gene: TRBJ1-5; clone size: few; CDR3 protein: CASSHEAGGLVQPQHF; CDR3 DNA: TGTGCCAGCAGCCATGAGGCAGGGGGCCTGGTTCAGCCCCAGCATTTT
V gene: TRBV5-1; D gene: .; J gene: TRBJ2-1; clone size: .; CDR3 protein: CASSLEGTRTYNGQFF; CDR3 DNA: TGCGCCAGCAGCTTGGAGGGGACCCGAACCTACAATGGGCAGTTCTTC
V gene: TRBV5-1; D gene: .; J gene: TRBJ1-1; clone size: many; CDR3 protein: CASSLVGGNTEAFF; CDR3 DNA: TGCGCCAGCAGCTTGGTCGGGGGGAACACTGAAGCTTTCTTT
V gene: TRBV29-1; D gene: .; J gene: TRBJ2-7; clone size: .; CDR3 protein: CSVRTSATKTEQYF; CDR3 DNA: TGCAGCGTCAGAACCTCCGCGACAAAAACAGAGCAGTACTTC
V gene: TRBV6-6; D gene: .; J gene: TRBJ1-2; clone size: .; CDR3 protein: CASGGQPYGYTF; CDR3 DNA: TGTGCCAGCGGAGGACAGCCCTATGGCTACACCTTC
V gene: TRBV29-1; D gene: .; J gene: TRBJ2-3; clone size: few; CDR3 protein: CSVGGRVLNTQYF; CDR3 DNA: TGCAGCGTTGGAGGCAGGGTGTTGAATACGCAGTATTTT
V gene: TRBV7-2; D gene: .; J gene: TRBJ1-2; clone size: few; CDR3 protein: CASSLAHKSGSGGYTF; CDR3 DNA: TGTGCCAGCAGCTTAGCGCATAAGTCGGGGTCGGGGGGCTACACCTTC
V gene: TRBV27; D gene: .; J gene: TRBJ2-7; clone size: .; CDR3 protein: CASSSTGNPSYEQYF; CDR3 DNA: TGTGCCAGCAGTTCCACAGGGAACCCTTCCTACGAGCAGTACTTC
V gene: TRBV2; D gene: .; J gene: TRBJ2-2; clone size: once; CDR3 protein: CASKARGNTGELFF; CDR3 DNA: TGTGCCAGCAAGGCCCGCGGGAACACCGGGGAGCTGTTTTTT
V gene: TRBV20-1; D gene: TRBD2; J gene: TRBJ2-3; clone size: once; CDR3 protein: CSAGLAGGLDTQYF; CDR3 DNA: TGCAGTGCCGGACTAGCGGGGGGGCTGGATACGCAGTATTTT
V gene: TRBV20-1; D gene: .; J gene: TRBJ1-5; clone size: few; CDR3 protein: CSALGVLDQPQHF; CDR3 DNA: TGCAGTGCCCTGGGGGTATTGGATCAGCCCCAGCATTTT
V gene: TRBV20-1; D gene: .; J gene: TRBJ2-1; clone size: few; CDR3 protein: CSLAIFNLNEQFF; CDR3 DNA: TGCAGCCTAGCCATTTTCAACCTCAATGAGCAGTTCTTC
V gene: TRBV29-1; D gene: .; J gene: TRBJ1-1; clone size: .; CDR3 protein: CSVRAALQANTEAFF; CDR3 DNA: TGCAGCGTACGCGCGGCCCTACAGGCGAACACTGAAGCTTTCTTT
V gene: TRBV25-1; D gene: TRBD2; J gene: TRBJ2-1; clone size: many; CDR3 protein: CASSARMAGGLEQFF; CDR3 DNA: TGTGCCAGCAGTGCCAGGATGGCGGGGGGACTTGAGCAGTTCTTC
V gene: TRBV20-1; D gene: .; J gene: TRBJ2-5; clone size: few; CDR3 protein: CSARPTADEETQYF; CDR3 DNA: TGCAGTGCTAGGCCGACAGCAGACGAAGAGACCCAGTACTTC
V gene: TRBV5-1; D gene: TRBD2; J gene: TRBJ2-3; clone size: .; CDR3 protein: CASRGTSGGYTDTQYF; CDR3 DNA: TGCGCCAGCCGAGGGACTAGCGGGGGATACACAGATACGCAGTATTTT
V gene: TRBV12-3/TRBV12-4; D gene: .; J gene: TRBJ2-4; clone size: few; CDR3 protein: CASSLVPGFLAKNIQYF; CDR3 DNA: TGTGCCAGCAGTTTAGTTCCTGGTTTTTTAGCCAAAAACATTCAGTACTTC
V gene: TRBV20-1; D gene: .; J gene: TRBJ2-3; clone size: .; CDR3 protein: CSESRGTTADTQYF; CDR3 DNA: TGCAGTGAGAGTCGGGGGACAACGGCAGATACGCAGTATTTT
V gene: TRBV14; D gene: .; J gene: TRBJ1-4; clone size: .; CDR3 protein: CASSEEYGEKLFF; CDR3 DNA: TGTGCCAGCAGCGAAGAATACGGGGAAAAACTGTTTTTT
V gene: TRBV20-1; D gene: TRBD1; J gene: TRBJ1-2; clone size: few; CDR3 protein: CSAWDSGVYGYTF; CDR3 DNA: TGCAGTGCCTGGGACAGTGGGGTCTATGGCTACACCTTC
V gene: TRBV24-1; D gene: .; J gene: TRBJ1-2; clone size: few; CDR3 protein: CATSDLGTNYGYTF; CDR3 DNA: TGTGCCACCAGTGATTTGGGGACTAACTATGGCTACACCTTC
V gene: TRBV20-1; D gene: TRBD1; J gene: TRBJ1-2; clone size: .; CDR3 protein: CSAPPGQGRGGYTF; CDR3 DNA: TGCAGTGCTCCCCCGGGACAGGGTCGTGGGGGCTACACCTTC
V gene: TRBV4-2; D gene: TRBD2; J gene: TRBJ2-5; clone size: .; CDR3 protein: CASSQASSGDNEQYF; CDR3 DNA: TGTGCCAGCAGCCAAGCGTCTAGCGGGGACAATGAGCAGTACTTC
V gene: TRBV27; D gene: .; J gene: TRBJ1-4; clone size: .; CDR3 protein: CASSTHLHANEKLFF; CDR3 DNA: TGTGCCAGCAGTACCCACCTGCATGCTAATGAAAAACTGTTTTTT
V gene: TRBV9; D gene: .; J gene: TRBJ1-1; clone size: few; CDR3 protein: CASSVILTQNTEAFF; CDR3 DNA: TGTGCCAGCAGCGTCATTCTGACCCAGAACACTGAAGCTTTCTTT
V gene: TRBV7-9; D gene: .; J gene: TRBJ1-6; clone size: few; CDR3 protein: CASSPPMQISASPLHF; CDR3 DNA: TGTGCCAGCAGTCCTCCGATGCAAATTTCTGCTTCACCCCTCCACTTT
V gene: TRBV20-1; D gene: .; J gene: TRBJ1-2; clone size: few; CDR3 protein: CSARAGPYGYTF; CDR3 DNA: TGCAGTGCTAGAGCGGGCCCGTATGGCTACACCTTC
V gene: TRBV9; D gene: .; J gene: TRBJ2-5; clone size: few; CDR3 protein: CASSVGSGQETQYF; CDR3 DNA: TGTGCCAGCAGCGTAGGTTCTGGGCAAGAGACCCAGTACTTC
V gene: TRBV3-1; D gene: .; J gene: TRBJ2-5; clone size: .; CDR3 protein: CASSPFSVGETQYF; CDR3 DNA: TGTGCCAGCAGCCCCTTTAGCGTAGGAGAGACCCAGTACTTC
V gene: TRBV12-3/TRBV12-4; D gene: .; J gene: TRBJ2-5; clone size: few; CDR3 protein: CASSPKLRGETQYF; CDR3 DNA: TGTGCCAGCAGTCCTAAACTCCGGGGAGAGACCCAGTACTTC
V gene: TRBV9; D gene: TRBD1; J gene: TRBJ1-2; clone size: few; CDR3 protein: CASSVWYGDGTAGSYGYTF; CDR3 DNA: TGTGCCAGCAGCGTATGGTATGGGGATGGGACAGCAGGCTCCTATGGCTACACCTTC
V gene: TRBV10-3; D gene: .; J gene: TRBJ2-1; clone size: .; CDR3 protein: CAISGTPYNEQFF; CDR3 DNA: TGTGCCATCAGTGGGACACCTTACAATGAGCAGTTCTTC
V gene: TRBV27; D gene: .; J gene: TRBJ1-2; clone size: .; CDR3 protein: CASSSFHGTAYGYTF; CDR3 DNA: TGTGCCAGCAGTTCCTTCCACGGGACTGCCTATGGCTACACCTTC
V gene: TRBV6-6; D gene: TRBD1; J gene: TRBJ1-4; clone size: few; CDR3 protein: CASSLGTGRDEKLFF; CDR3 DNA: TGTGCCAGCAGCCTTGGGACAGGGCGGGATGAAAAACTGTTTTTT
V gene: TRBV7-2; D gene: TRBD1; J gene: TRBJ2-5; clone size: few; CDR3 protein: CASSFGTVFQETQYF; CDR3 DNA: TGTGCCAGCAGCTTTGGGACAGTGTTTCAAGAGACCCAGTACTTC
V gene: TRBV20-1; D gene: TRBD1; J gene: TRBJ1-5; clone size: .; CDR3 protein: CSATKGQGVRQPQHF; CDR3 DNA: TGCAGTGCTACCAAGGGACAGGGGGTCAGACAGCCCCAGCATTTT
V gene: TRBV13; D gene: .; J gene: TRBJ1-2; clone size: few; CDR3 protein: CASSLGVPPYGYTF; CDR3 DNA: TGTGCCAGCAGCTTAGGGGTCCCTCCCTATGGCTACACCTTC
V gene: TRBV21-1; D gene: .; J gene: TRBJ2-7; clone size: few; CDR3 protein: CASSKGGSPYEQYF; CDR3 DNA: TGTGCCAGCAGCAAGGGGGGCAGTCCCTACGAGCAGTACTTC
V gene: TRBV5-1; D gene: TRBD1; J gene: TRBJ2-7; clone size: .; CDR3 protein: CASSSDRGESYNEQYF; CDR3 DNA: TGCGCCAGCAGCTCGGACAGGGGAGAGTCCTACAATGAGCAGTACTTC
V gene: TRBV20-1; D gene: .; J gene: TRBJ1-4; clone size: .; CDR3 protein: CSAVDRGPWANEKLFF; CDR3 DNA: TGCAGTGCCGTGGACCGCGGGCCTTGGGCTAATGAAAAACTGTTTTTT
V gene: TRBV7-9; D gene: TRBD1; J gene: TRBJ1-2; clone size: .; CDR3 protein: CASSSLGQGAQYGYTF; CDR3 DNA: TGTGCCAGCAGCTCTTTGGGACAGGGGGCTCAATATGGCTACACCTTC